The T cell receptor beta chain described here comes from a study of blood T cell repertoires in COVID-19. Original methodology: Amplification with reference gene primers provided the estimates of nucleated cell counts. Sequencing was performed with immunoSEQ multiplex PCR; in TCRdb, only in-frame clones are kept and a portion is missing. V and J calls and clone size are copied from that table; D and trimming were computed from the DNA. This sample has 120,000 to 150,000 clones, with approximately 80% found just once. The CDR3 spans 14 residues. Trimming pared 0 bases from V and 2 bases from J, leaving 7 bases between. The germline V gene encodes CDR1 MNHEY and CDR2 SVGAGI.

The sample consisted of peripheral blood. This clonotype was sampled from a man in his fifties or sixties with acute or convalescent COVID-19. The chain combines TRBV6-5 with TRBJ2-5; tentatively, D is TRBD2 (6 bases). The CDR3 loop is CASSYSRGQETQYF. The CDR3 coding sequence is TGTGCCAGCAGTTACTCCCGGGGGCAAGAGACCCAGTACTTC.